A single sample gave rise to the 4 T cell receptor beta chains below, sequenced in a study of CXCR3-negative and CXCR3-positive naive CD8 T cells. Study outcomes and limitations: For CXCR3-positive naive cells, TRB CDR3s were more hydrophobic than those of CXCR3-negative naive cells.

These receptors have no known antigen. 5' RACE with UMI labels generated the TRB cDNA libraries. From the 5' RACE reads, TCRdb lists one entry per CDR3 protein and no DNA. Here the sample table reports 150,000 to 180,000 distinct CDR3 sequences. Sample: naive CXCR3+ CD8+ T cells from blood. Subset here: CD45RO-CCR7+CD27+CD95- naive CD8+ T cells expressing CXCR3 (TNR3+). The receptors here all came from a human donor in good health. Some clones in this sample may be carry-over from other donors' samples.

The chain links TRBV15 to TRBJ1-5. This CDR3 has 16 amino acids. Germline V gives CDR1 LNHNV, CDR2 YYDKDF (reference sequence). This CDR3 reads CATSASRVLGNQPQHF.

The chain recombines TRBV7-3 with TRBJ2-1; TCRdb's D call, TRBD1, is unchecked because there is no DNA. In germline, CDR1 is SGHTA, CDR2 FQGTGA. The CDR3 runs to 14 residues. The CDR3 sequence: CASSPTGGYNEQFF.

The chain combines TRBV7-6 with TRBJ2-7; with no DNA, the TCRdb D assignment of TRBD2 cannot be verified. Germline V gives CDR1 SGHVS, CDR2 FNYEAQ. This CDR3 is 13 amino acids long. The CDR3: CASSSREVYEQYF.

V usage is TRBV29-1 and J usage is TRBJ2-1; with no DNA, the TCRdb D assignment of TRBD1 cannot be verified. The germline CDR1 and CDR2 sequences are SQVTM and ANQGSEA. The CDR3 has 15 residues. This chain's CDR3 is CSVGLDRDPYNEQFF.